This T cell receptor (beta chain) is drawn from a study of cytomegalovirus exposure and HLA in healthy donors. A note on this clone: Other DNA sequences from this sample encode an identical CDR3 as well.

PCR used 60 Vbeta primers and 13 Jbeta primers. Sequenced by immunoSEQ multiplex PCR; TCRdb stores in-frame clones only, minus some. Here the sample spans 100,000 to 150,000 clones, less than 85% being singletons. This CDR3 is built from 14 residues. V lost 3 bases and J 2 bases, leaving 10 bases between the germline ends. The germline V gene has CDR1 ENHRY and CDR2 SYGVKD. The sequencing input was PBMCs. The TCR was taken from a man aged 35-49 years in good health and CMV-seronegative. The chain couples TRBV10-3 to TRBJ1-1, with D possibly being TRBD1 (6 bases). For the CDR3, the DNA is TGTGCCATCAGTGACCCAGGGGTTAACACTGAAGCTTTCTTT. Translating it yields CAISDPGVNTEAFF.